This entry features one T cell receptor (beta chain) sequence. The antigen remains undetermined. This sample is drawn from a study of shared clonotypes between healthy human individuals. Study results and caveats: The naive CD4 repertoires of a few donors were compared, and approximately 4.7% of clonotypes were shared.

Trimming cost V 2 bases and J 7 bases, with 14 bases left between them. Germline V lookup: CDR1 SGHAT, CDR2 FQNNGV. The CDR3 spans 15 residues. Assay used: immunoSEQ multiplex PCR; TCRdb lists only in-frame clones, some missing. The sample contains roughly 2 million clones, around 95% of which appear only once. The material sequenced was naive CD4+ T cells sorted from blood. Regarding subset: CD45RA+ positively selected. The J gene is TRBJ2-2, the V gene TRBV11-2; TRBD2 might be the D (6 bases). This receptor was obtained from a man aged 18 to 30 in good health. The CDR3 reads CASSLNAGTGGELFF. CDR3 DNA: TGTGCCAGCAGCTTAAACGCGGGGACCGGCGGGGAGCTGTTTTTT.